The T cell receptor beta chain described here comes from a study of Ad26.COV2.S vaccination and SARS-CoV-2 variants. Study at large: Donor was in the COV1001 Ad26.COV2.S trial arm.

Indicated treatment: about 20 received Ad26.COV2.S at low or high dose, single or two shots; five or six received placebo; per-sample allocation not given. It was on day 63 after the first vaccine or placebo injection that samples were taken. Wuhan-strain spike was delivered by a replication-incompetent Ad26 vector. The table came from immunoSEQ multiplex PCR; TCRdb's copy has only in-frame clones and leaves some out. The data show about 320,000 clones, 70% to 90% seen once. Concerning this clone: Antigen specificity is unknown.

Germline V gene data show CDR1 as MGHRA and CDR2 as YSYEKL. This CDR3 is 17 amino acids long. V lost 1 base to trimming and J lost 7 bases; unmatched junction nucleotides: 11. Study-wide results and limits: There was reportedly substantial breadth in spike-specific CD8+ and CD4+ T cell responses after vaccination.

This chain connects TRBV4-1 to TRBJ1-5, with 9 bases that match TRBD1. The source of this sequence is a person aged 18 to 65 who received the Ad26.COV2.S COVID-19 vaccine or a placebo. The material was peripheral blood, obtained in a trial of Ad26.COV2.S vaccine versus placebo. DNA of the CDR3: TGCGCCAGCAGCCAAGGGATCACAGGGGGCTCTGCCCAGCCCCAGCATTTT. As protein: CASSQGITGGSAQPQHF.